This T cell receptor (beta chain) was captured by sequencing in a study of glioma-infiltrating T cells after dendritic cell vaccination. Turning to the study itself: Dendritic cell vaccination trial patients had either newly diagnosed or recurrent glioblastoma. Patients received autologous tumor lysate-pulsed dendritic cell vaccination between the early 2000s and the early 2010s.

The PCR used 60 V beta and 13 J beta primers. The method was immunoSEQ multiplex PCR; TCRdb's version includes in-frame clones alone and lacks a portion of them. Among just under 100,000 clones listed, approximately 80% were seen once. This CDR3 has 18 residues. In germline, CDR1 is KGHSH, CDR2 LQKENI. With 0 bases clipped from V and 5 bases from J, the junction kept 10 bases outside the gene matches. Time point in this sample: after dendritic cell vaccination, including at tumor progression/relapse. Patients had residual fresh-frozen tumor tissue and more than two years of survival data. This clonotype was obtained from a human donor with glioblastoma. This chain links TRBV18 with TRBJ1-4; 9 bases are a match to TRBD1. The sample consisted of blood, taken after dendritic cell vaccination. In DNA, the CDR3 is TGTGCCAGCTCACCACCGAACAGTAGGGACAGGGACAATGAAAAACTGTTTTTT. It specifies CASSPPNSRDRDNEKLFF.